Below, 25 T cell receptor beta chains from the same sample are listed, as sequenced in a study of identifying expanded T cells in peripheral blood. Clones were sequenced by immunoSEQ multiplex PCR, and TCRdb holds only the in-frame ones, with some missing. The sample contains 120,000 or so clones, around four fifths of which appear only once. The material sequenced was blood. These receptors all come from a person between 18 and 69 years old in good health.

The chain recombines TRBV6-1 with TRBJ1-3; D is unresolved. V lost 7 bases and J 1 base, leaving 8 bases between the germline ends. Germline lookup yields CDR1 MNHNS and CDR2 SASEGT. The CDR3 has 13 residues. This CDR3 is CASTHPSGNTIYF. The DNA of the CDR3 is TGTGCCAGCACCCACCCGTCTGGAAACACCATATATTTT.

V and J are TRBV15 and TRBJ2-2; a weak D match, TRBD2 (6 bases). The CDR3 has 14 amino acids. Trimming left V 0 bases short and J 6 bases short, with 8 bases between. Germline CDR1 reads LNHNV; CDR2 reads YYDKDF (reference sequence). The CDR3 region is CATSRERGAGELFF. Written as DNA, the CDR3 is TGTGCCACCAGCAGAGAGCGCGGGGCCGGGGAGCTGTTTTTT.

This clone was observed a few times. The V call is TRBV2, the J call TRBJ2-7; D might be TRBD2 (5 bases). Deletions cut 5 bases from V and 4 bases from J, with 12 bases between. CDR1 SNHLY and CDR2 FYNNEI come from the germline V gene. This CDR3 is built from 13 residues. The DNA of the CDR3 is TGTGCCAGCAGTTCGGCGGGTTCATACGAGCAGTACTTC. This encodes CASSSAGSYEQYF.

V and J are TRBV2 and TRBJ2-7; D unresolved. The CDR3 extends over 12 amino acids. V gave up 2 bases and J gave up 7 bases, with 9 bases separating them. Germline CDR1 reads SNHLY; CDR2 reads FYNNEI. In DNA form, the CDR3 reads TGTGCCAGCAGTGAACTACAGAGTGAGCAGTACTTC. It yields the protein CASSELQSEQYF.

The chain recombines TRBV27 with TRBJ1-5, with D possibly TRBD1 on 5 matching bases. The germline CDR1 and CDR2 sequences are MNHEY and SMNVEV (reference sequence). This CDR3 is 13 amino acids long. Deletions cut 1 base from V and 5 bases from J, with 6 bases between. This chain's CDR3 is CASSLLGDQPQHF. For the CDR3, the DNA is TGTGCCAGCAGTTTATTAGGGGATCAGCCCCAGCATTTT.

The chain recombines TRBV7-9 with TRBJ1-1; D is possibly TRBD1 (5 bases). The CDR3 runs to 13 residues. Germline CDR1 reads SEHNR; CDR2 reads FQNEAQ (reference sequence). The V gene lost 5 bases and the J gene lost 4 bases, with 11 bases spanning the gap. The CDR3 nucleotides read TGTGCCAGCAGCCAGGAGAGGGGCACTGAAGCTTTCTTT. Protein product: CASSQERGTEAFF.

The chain has TRBV7-2 and TRBJ2-7, with TRBD1 matching 7 bases. The CDR3 is made up of 17 amino acids. CDR1 and CDR2 (germline): SGHTA, FQGNSA. Trimming at V came to 1 base and at J to 2 bases, leaving 11 bases not matched to a gene. In DNA, the CDR3 is TGTGCCAGCAGCTTAGGGGGTGCCGGAACAGGGGCCTACGAGCAGTACTTC. This codes for CASSLGGAGTGAYEQYF.

The chain employs TRBV27 and TRBJ1-4; D unresolved. This CDR3 is built from 20 residues. V lost 5 bases and J 8 bases, leaving 33 bases between the germline ends. Germline values: CDR1 MNHEY, CDR2 SMNVEV (reference sequence). The CDR3: CASSPHLPGRIIAPYEKLFF. In DNA, the CDR3 is TGTGCCAGCAGTCCCCACCTCCCCGGACGCATTATCGCACCTTACGAAAAACTGTTTTTT.

The chain joins TRBV6-4 to TRBJ2-3; 7 bases fit TRBD1. The CDR3 spans 14 residues. The V gene end was trimmed by 4 bases and the J gene end by 2 bases; junction bases not matched to a gene: 3. CDR1 and CDR2 (germline): MRHNA, SNTAGT. DNA for the CDR3: TGTGCCAGCAGTGGCGGACAGGACACAGATACGCAGTATTTT. Encoded protein: CASSGGQDTDTQYF.

The J gene is TRBJ1-1, the V gene TRBV30; D is uncertain. The ends were cut back, 1 base at V and 1 base at J, with 7 bases in the middle. CDR1 is GTSNPN and CDR2 is SVGIG in the germline V gene (reference sequence). The CDR3 extends over 13 amino acids. CDR3 sequence (DNA): TGTGCCTGGAGTGACCGGAGGAACACTGAAGCTTTCTTT. Protein sequence: CAWSDRRNTEAFF. The full variable domain, with the rest looked up from reference TRBV30 and TRBJ1-1, is SQTIHQWPATLVQPVGSPLSLECTVEGTSNPNLYWYRQAAGRGLQLLFYSVGIGQISSEVPQNLSASRPQDRQFILSSKKLLLSDSGFYLCAWSDRRNTEAFFGQGTRLTVV.

The chain recombines TRBV2 with TRBJ2-2; the D is unclear. Trimming shortened V by 10 bases and J by 0 bases, and 15 bases separated the two germline ends. Germline V CDR1 and CDR2: SNHLY, FYNNEI. This CDR3 contains 15 residues. The CDR3 region has the DNA TGTGCCACCCATCACACGTTCGCGAACACCGGGGAGCTGTTTTTT. It is translated as CATHHTFANTGELFF. The entire variable domain, with the rest obtained from reference TRBV2 and TRBJ2-2, is as follows: EPEVTQTPSHQVTQMGQEVILRCVPISNHLYFYWYRQILGQKVEFLVSFYNNEISEKSEIFDDQFSVERPDGSNFTLKIRSTKLEDSAMYFCATHHTFANTGELFFGEGSRLTVL.

In the case of this clone: This may be a read error: a much more frequent sequence differs by one nucleotide. This chain connects TRBV2 to TRBJ2-7, with TRBD2 matching 7 bases. Per germline, CDR1 SNHLY and CDR2 FYNNEI. This CDR3 has 11 residues. The CDR3 here is CASSYAGERYF. The CDR3 nucleotides are TGTGCCAGCAGTTACGCGGGGGAGCGGTACTTC.

The CDR3 DNA is TGCGCCAGCAGCCAAGATCGCGGACAGGTGGTCGAGCAGTACTTC. Translation: CASSQDRGQVVEQYF. V usage is TRBV4-3 and J usage is TRBJ2-7; 7 nucleotides agree with TRBD1. CDR1 and CDR2 (germline): LGHNA, YSLEER. Trimming took 0 bases from V and 6 from J; bases not matched to a gene: 8. The CDR3 is made up of 15 amino acids.

V and J are TRBV14 and TRBJ2-1, with D perhaps matching TRBD2 (5 bases). The germline gives CDR1 SGHDN, CDR2 FVKESK. Trimming removed 1 base at V and 7 bases at J, with 11 bases between. The CDR3 totals 14 residues. The CDR3 here is CASSQGEWGNEQFF. The CDR3 nucleotides read TGTGCCAGCAGCCAAGGGGAGTGGGGAAATGAGCAGTTCTTC.

The chain joins TRBV4-1 to TRBJ1-1; D uncertain. V gave up 1 base and J gave up 1 base, with 13 bases separating them. The CDR3 has 16 residues. The germline CDR1 and CDR2 sequences are MGHRA and YSYEKL. In nucleotides, the CDR3 is TGCGCCAGCAGCCAAGGGGTTTTTAGTGAGAACACTGAAGCTTTCTTT. This encodes CASSQGVFSENTEAFF.

The rearrangement links TRBV19 to TRBJ1-2; D not resolved. V lost 3 bases and J 6 bases, leaving 11 bases between the germline ends. The CDR3 has 13 amino acids. Per the germline V gene, CDR1 is LNHDA and CDR2 is SQIVND (reference sequence). The chain's CDR3 is CASSMNRWDGYTF. The CDR3 coding sequence is TGTGCCAGTAGTATGAATCGATGGGATGGCTACACCTTC.

This clone was seen a handful of times. The chain recombines TRBV18 with TRBJ2-7, with 7 bases matching TRBD1. CDR3 length: 14 amino acids. CDR1 is KGHSH and CDR2 is LQKENI in the germline V gene. Unmatched junction bases numbered 6, after V lost 3 bases and J lost 4 bases. The CDR3 DNA reads as TGTGCCAGCTCACCGTCCCGGGACAGTTACGAGCAGTACTTC. Encoded protein: CASSPSRDSYEQYF.

The rearrangement joins TRBV6-1 to TRBJ1-1; D possibly corresponds to TRBD1 (6 bases). V lost 7 bases and J lost 5, with 20 bases in between. Looked up from germline, CDR1 is MNHNS and CDR2 is SASEGT. The CDR3 has 15 amino acids. Here the CDR3 DNA reads TGTGCCAGCACTACCACAGGGATCGGGAGGACTGAAGCTTTCTTT. It is translated as CASTTTGIGRTEAFF.

The chain carries TRBV5-1 and TRBJ1-4; TRBD1 agrees at 7 bases. Per germline, CDR1 SGHRS and CDR2 YFSETQ. With 0 bases clipped from V and 2 bases from J, the junction kept 4 bases outside the gene matches. This CDR3 has 16 residues. CDR3 DNA: TGCGCCAGCAGCTTGGGACAGGGAGGGACTAATGAAAAACTGTTTTTT. It specifies CASSLGQGGTNEKLFF.

V and J are TRBV7-9 and TRBJ2-7; possible D gene TRBD2, 6 bases. V was shortened by 7 bases and J by 5 bases, with 15 bases between the two germline ends. CDR1 SEHNR and CDR2 FQNEAQ come from the germline V gene (reference sequence). The CDR3 contains 13 residues. In nucleotides, the CDR3 is TGTGCCAGCACCCCTAAACGGGGGAACGAGCAGTACTTC. This translates into CASTPKRGNEQYF.

This sequence joins TRBV7-2 and TRBJ2-7; maybe TRBD1 (5 bases). Trimming removed 5 bases from V and 4 bases from J, with 12 bases in between. Per germline, CDR1 SGHTA and CDR2 FQGNSA. The CDR3 is made up of 13 amino acids. In nucleotides, the CDR3 is TGTGCCAGCAGCCCAGGCAGGGTTTACGAGCAGTACTTC. Translation: CASSPGRVYEQYF.

The chain has TRBV6-5 and TRBJ1-4; D possibly corresponds to TRBD1 (6 bases). Germline lookup yields CDR1 MNHEY and CDR2 SVGAGI. V gave up 2 bases and J gave up 7 bases, with 14 bases separating them. This CDR3 region has 15 residues. DNA of the CDR3: TGTGCCAGCAGTTACGGGGGCGGGTTTAGTGAAAAACTGTTTTTT. This gives the protein CASSYGGGFSEKLFF.

On this clone: Being one base from a much bigger clone, this may be a read error. Other DNA sequences within the sample encode an identical CDR3. The chain carries TRBV7-6 and TRBJ1-1; D unresolved. Germline values: CDR1 SGHVS, CDR2 FNYEAQ. The CDR3 is 11 residues long. V gave up 1 base and J gave up 4 bases, with 1 base separating them. As DNA, the CDR3 is TGTGCCAGCAGCTTAGGCACTGAAGCTTTCTTT. This encodes CASSLGTEAFF.

The chain couples TRBV6-5 to TRBJ1-2; 7 nucleotides align to TRBD1. The CDR3 contains 13 residues. V lost 4 bases to trimming and J lost 5 bases; unmatched junction nucleotides: 4. From germline, CDR1 is MNHEY and CDR2 SVGAGI. This CDR3 reads CASSWDRSYGYTF. CDR3 DNA sequence: TGTGCCAGCAGTTGGGACAGATCATATGGCTACACCTTC.

V usage is TRBV6-6 and J usage is TRBJ2-4; D gene uncertain. V gave up 2 bases and J gave up 0 bases, with 8 bases separating them. Per the germline V gene, CDR1 is MNHNY and CDR2 is SVGAGI (reference sequence). CDR3 size: 15 residues. The CDR3 nucleotides read TGTGCCAGCAGTTACGTAAAGAGAGCCAAAAACATTCAGTACTTC. Its protein product is CASSYVKRAKNIQYF.